The rows below give T cell receptor beta chains drawn from one sample of a study of T-cell memory formation after mild COVID-19. TCRdb re-called the 5' RACE reads with MiXCR, one entry per CDR3 protein. The sample carries 500,000 to 550,000 distinct CDR3 sequences, about 20% recorded once. The sequenced sample was PBMCs or a T cell subset sorted from them (not recorded which). The origin of the receptors is an adult woman who had mild COVID-19 (a few samples of this study predate the infection). Cell type and time point are not known. Both conserved end residues are part of each CDR3. The D gene is left open where the match is weak. Clone size is not always given. Where it is, it says once, few, many or a class for expanded clones.

len,v_gene,j_gene,abundance,d_gene,CDR3aa,CDR3nt
15,TRBV3-1,TRBJ2-3,-,-,CASSQGGSGTDTQYF,TGTGCCAGCAGCCAAGGGGGGTCTGGCACAGATACGCAGTATTTT
13,TRBV9,TRBJ1-6,few,-,CASSIHRDSPLHF,TGTGCCAGCAGCATCCACAGGGATTCACCCCTCCACTTT
16,TRBV7-9,TRBJ2-5,-,-,CASSIPNGAGGETQYF,TGTGCCAGCAGTATCCCCAATGGGGCCGGAGGGGAGACCCAGTACTTC
13,TRBV3-1,TRBJ2-7,few,-,CASSQATIYEQYF,TGTGCCAGCAGCCAAGCGACTATCTACGAGCAGTACTTC
15,TRBV12-3/TRBV12-4,TRBJ1-5,few,TRBD1,CASSRTGESNQPQHF,TGTGCCAGCAGTCGGACAGGGGAAAGCAATCAGCCCCAGCATTTT
14,TRBV4-1,TRBJ1-2,-,TRBD1,CASSQGQGAAGYTF,TGCGCCAGCAGCCAAGGACAGGGGGCAGCTGGCTACACCTTC
14,TRBV9,TRBJ1-2,few,-,CASSTSGIHYGYTF,TGTGCCAGCAGCACATCAGGGATCCACTATGGCTACACCTTC
15,TRBV5-1,TRBJ2-1,few,-,CASSLSYGNYNEQFF,TGCGCCAGCAGCTTAAGTTACGGGAACTACAATGAGCAGTTCTTC
16,TRBV5-4,TRBJ2-2,-,-,CASSLGTPEDKGELFF,TGTGCCAGCAGCTTGGGGACCCCGGAGGACAAGGGGGAGCTGTTTTTT
15,TRBV7-9,TRBJ1-1,few,-,CASSFTGGRNTEAFF,TGTGCCAGCAGCTTTACAGGAGGAAGGAACACTGAAGCTTTCTTT
17,TRBV6-5,TRBJ1-1,-,-,CASSPQRTGTPNTEAFF,TGTGCCAGCAGCCCCCAGAGAACCGGGACGCCGAACACTGAAGCTTTCTTT
16,TRBV5-1,TRBJ2-7,-,-,CASSFGVLRTTYEQYF,TGCGCCAGCAGCTTCGGAGTACTCAGAACAACCTACGAGCAGTACTTC
16,TRBV24-1,TRBJ2-3,few,-,CATSTPDSTSTDTQYF,TGTGCCACCAGCACACCTGACAGTACTAGCACAGATACGCAGTATTTT
14,TRBV29-1,TRBJ2-7,many,TRBD1,CSVARQGSSYEQYF,TGCAGCGTGGCAAGACAGGGGAGCTCCTACGAGCAGTACTTC
17,TRBV5-1,TRBJ2-1,-,-,CASSSTMDSKIADEQFF,TGCGCCAGCAGCTCGACAATGGACAGTAAGATCGCAGATGAGCAGTTCTTC
14,TRBV7-2,TRBJ2-7,-,TRBD2,CASSRGDSPYEQYF,TGTGCCAGCAGCCGGGGGGACTCACCCTACGAGCAGTACTTC
15,TRBV5-1,TRBJ2-7,-,-,CASSLASGGNYEQYF,TGCGCCAGCAGCTTGGCCTCAGGGGGGAACTACGAGCAGTACTTC
21,TRBV24-1,TRBJ2-1,-,-,CATSDPGLGGEWSGSYNEQFF,TGTGCCACCAGTGACCCTGGACTAGGGGGTGAGTGGAGTGGCTCCTACAATGAGCAGTTCTTC
13,TRBV6-1,TRBJ1-2,-,TRBD1,CASTRDRPYGYTF,TGTGCCAGCACTCGGGACAGGCCCTATGGCTACACCTTC
14,TRBV18,TRBJ2-5,few,-,CASSPLASEETQYF,TGTGCCAGCTCACCGCTTGCCAGCGAAGAGACCCAGTACTTC
14,TRBV29-1,TRBJ1-2,few,TRBD1,CSASRDSTNYGYTF,TGCAGCGCGTCAAGGGACAGTACTAACTATGGCTACACCTTC
14,TRBV5-1,TRBJ1-2,few,-,CASSLEGRVYGYTF,TGCGCCAGCAGCTTGGAGGGGCGCGTCTATGGCTACACCTTC
14,TRBV6-2/TRBV6-3,TRBJ1-5,few,TRBD1,CASSTGTGNQPQHF,TGTGCCAGCAGCACCGGGACAGGGAATCAGCCCCAGCATTTT
16,TRBV7-8,TRBJ2-3,-,TRBD2,CASSKRSGRVSDTQYF,TGTGCCAGCAGTAAAAGAAGCGGGAGGGTCTCAGATACGCAGTATTTT
16,TRBV6-2/TRBV6-3,TRBJ2-1,few,-,CASSYGSWTAYNEQFF,TGTGCCAGCAGTTACGGCTCTTGGACGGCCTACAATGAGCAGTTCTTC
12,TRBV27,TRBJ2-7,-,-,CASRRPSGEQYF,TGTGCCAGCAGAAGGCCGTCGGGGGAGCAGTACTTC
13,TRBV29-1,TRBJ1-4,few,-,CSAGRQHNEKLFF,TGCAGCGCGGGAAGACAGCACAATGAAAAACTGTTTTTT
14,TRBV25-1,TRBJ2-1,-,-,CASVPQGSYNEQFF,TGTGCCAGCGTACCACAGGGCTCCTACAATGAGCAGTTCTTC
13,TRBV12-3/TRBV12-4,TRBJ2-1,-,-,CASSLSTNNEQFF,TGTGCCAGCAGTTTAAGTACGAACAATGAGCAGTTCTTC
12,TRBV15,TRBJ2-4,-,-,CATSSESGDQYF,TGTGCCACCAGCAGCGAGTCAGGGGATCAGTACTTC
14,TRBV7-6,TRBJ2-7,few,-,CASSLGFQGFEQYF,TGTGCCAGCAGCTTAGGATTCCAGGGGTTCGAGCAGTACTTC
17,TRBV5-1,TRBJ1-1,few,-,CASSLASKHSKNTEAFF,TGCGCCAGCAGCTTGGCCTCGAAGCACAGCAAGAACACTGAAGCTTTCTTT
14,TRBV9,TRBJ2-7,once,-,CASSVTLPGTEQYF,TGTGCCAGCAGCGTAACACTCCCTGGCACCGAGCAGTACTTC
14,TRBV5-1,TRBJ2-7,many,TRBD1,CASSTGQGAYEQYF,TGCGCCAGCAGCACCGGACAGGGGGCCTACGAGCAGTACTTC
16,TRBV9,TRBJ2-5,few,TRBD2,CASSVDSGGDEETQYF,TGTGCCAGCAGCGTAGATAGCGGGGGGGATGAGGAGACCCAGTACTTC